Listed here are 19 T cell receptor beta chains from one sample, sequenced in a study of T cells in Graves' hyperthyroidism and ophthalmopathy. From RNA transcripts, TCR beta CDR3 regions were amplified. A first-round RT-PCR of the TCR CDR3 used the HTBI primer set. TCRdb analysed the multiplex PCR reads with MiXCR anew, one entry per CDR3 protein. Among roughly 500,000 distinct CDR3 sequences, around 42% were seen once, and the ten largest hold around a fifth. Input material: peripheral blood or thyroid tissue (not recorded which). These receptors came from an adult woman with Graves' disease, either hyperthyroidism or ophthalmopathy (not recorded which).

This clonotype was counted ten times or more. V gene TRBV28 combines with J gene TRBJ1-6; tentative D call: TRBD1 (5 bases). Trimming took 6 bases from V and 12 from J, leaving 15 bases between them. The germline CDR1 and CDR2 sequences are MDHEN and SYDVKM. The CDR3 length is 13 residues. The CDR3 spells CASRWDGDKPLHF. As DNA, the CDR3 is TGTGCCAGCAGATGGGACGGGGATAAACCCCTCCACTTT.

The V gene is TRBV7-9, the J gene TRBJ1-2; D unresolved. Trimming removed 0 bases from V and 3 bases from J, with 8 bases in between. Germline CDR1 is SEHNR and CDR2 is FQNEAQ (reference sequence). This CDR3 is 14 amino acids long. CDR3 in amino acids: CASSLAGEDYGYTF. The CDR3 nucleotides read TGTGCCAGCAGCTTAGCCGGGGAGGACTATGGCTACACCTTC.

V is TRBV2 and J is TRBJ2-5, with TRBD1 matching over 7 bases. In germline, CDR1 is SNHLY, CDR2 FYNNEI. Trimming at V came to 5 bases and at J to 2 bases, leaving 8 bases not matched to a gene. The length of the CDR3 is 15 residues. The CDR3 loop reads CASSLFARGQETQYF. Written as DNA, the CDR3 is TGTGCCAGCAGTCTTTTCGCCAGGGGGCAAGAGACCCAGTACTTC.

The J gene is TRBJ2-1, the V gene TRBV15; 10 positions agree with TRBD1. The ends lost 9 bases at V and 7 bases at J; junction bases unmatched: 30. The CDR3 has 21 residues. Per the germline V gene, CDR1 is LNHNV and CDR2 is YYDKDF (reference sequence). The CDR3, as DNA: TGTGCCACTAAACCCGGGACAGGGGTTGGAGTGGATATGTCGCAGTCGAATGAGCAGTTCTTC. Protein product: CATKPGTGVGVDMSQSNEQFF.

This clonotype appeared a single time. The rearrangement uses TRBV5-1 and TRBJ1-2; TRBD1 agrees at 8 bases. The trim removed 0 bases at V and 4 bases at J, leaving 2 bases unmatched. Germline values: CDR1 SGHRS, CDR2 YFSETQ. This CDR3 is built from 14 residues. The CDR3 protein is CASSLGGTGYGYTF. The CDR3, as DNA: TGCGCCAGCAGCTTGGGAGGGACAGGCTATGGCTACACCTTC.

This clonotype appeared once. The chain has TRBV7-9 and TRBJ2-5, with D unclear. Germline-derived CDR1 and CDR2 are SEHNR and FQNEAQ (reference sequence). The CDR3 runs to 14 residues. V lost 5 bases and J lost 2, with 12 bases in between. CDR3 in amino acids: CASSLEEAQETQYF. The CDR3, as DNA: TGTGCCAGCAGCCTTGAAGAGGCACAAGAGACCCAGTACTTC.

Ten or more counts support this clonotype. The chain links TRBV7-9 to TRBJ1-2; D remains unclear. There are 15 residues in the CDR3. Trimming stripped 5 bases from V and 5 bases from J, with 18 bases between. Germline lookup yields CDR1 SEHNR and CDR2 FQNEAQ (reference sequence). CDR3 DNA: TGTGCCAGCAGCCCCGCCGCCCAAGACCTTTATGGCTACACCTTC. Amino acids: CASSPAAQDLYGYTF.

The chain employs TRBV29-1 and TRBJ1-3; 7 nucleotides align to TRBD1. V lost 7 bases to trimming and J lost 8 bases; unmatched junction nucleotides: 8. The CDR3 is 12 amino acids. CDR1 and CDR2 from the germline V gene are SQVTM and ANQGSEA. In nucleotides, the CDR3 is TGCAGCGCCCAGGGGGGGACGGACACCATATATTTT. Translation: CSAQGGTDTIYF.

A word on this clonotype: This may come from a read error, since a much larger clone is one base off. The chain uses TRBV27 and TRBJ2-5; 7 positions match TRBD1. The germline V gene has CDR1 MNHEY and CDR2 SMNVEV (reference sequence). This CDR3 spans 13 amino acids. J was trimmed by 7 bases and V by 5 bases; bases with no gene match: 7. The CDR3, as DNA: TGTGCCAGCAGTAGTGACAGGGCTAGGACCCAGTACTTC. It translates to CASSSDRARTQYF.

The sample holds many counts of this clonotype. The gene calls are TRBV12-3 or TRBV12-4 and TRBJ1-4, with D unresolved. V shed 1 base and J shed 7 bases, with 13 bases lying between them. This CDR3 is 15 amino acids long. The chain's CDR3 is CASSLGTAGREKLFF. In DNA, the CDR3 is TGTGCCAGCAGTTTAGGAACAGCTGGGCGTGAAAAACTGTTTTTT.

This clonotype has more than one count but fewer than ten. This chain connects TRBV6-1 to TRBJ2-2; TRBD2 aligns across 9 bases. CDR1 is MNHNS and CDR2 is SASEGT in the germline V gene. V was clipped by 4 bases and J by 6 bases; unmatched bases: 12. The CDR3 has 17 amino acids. This CDR3 is CASSVVWGSGRAGELFF. CDR3 in DNA: TGTGCCAGCAGTGTAGTATGGGGTAGCGGGAGAGCCGGGGAGCTGTTTTTT.

This clonotype was seen many times. This rearrangement joins TRBV5-1 to TRBJ1-2; D gene uncertain. The V gene's germline CDR1 is SGHRS and CDR2 YFSETQ. The CDR3 has 15 amino acids. Trimming shortened V by 0 bases and J by 4 bases, and 13 bases separated the two germline ends. The chain's CDR3 is CASSLAATNAYGYTF. In DNA form, the CDR3 reads TGCGCCAGCAGCTTGGCGGCTACGAACGCCTATGGCTACACCTTC.

Only a few counts were recorded for this clonotype. J is TRBJ1-2 and V is TRBV7-9, with TRBD1 as a possible D gene (5 bases). Trimming pared 5 bases from V and 6 bases from J, leaving 16 bases between. Per germline, CDR1 SEHNR and CDR2 FQNEAQ (reference sequence). The CDR3 spans 14 residues. This CDR3 reads CASSVAGGLDGYTF. CDR3 DNA: TGTGCCAGCAGCGTCGCCGGGGGGTTGGATGGCTACACCTTC.

This clonotype was seen at least ten times. This rearrangement joins TRBV7-2 to TRBJ1-3; 7 bases align to TRBD1. V shed 5 bases, J shed 4 bases, and the junction held 8 bases outside the gene matches. CDR1 is SGHTA, CDR2 FQGNSA, per germline. The CDR3 length is 15 residues. The CDR3 region is CASSNRDRQGNTIYF. As DNA, the CDR3 is TGTGCCAGCAGCAATAGGGACAGACAAGGAAACACCATATATTTT.

The chain combines TRBV29-1 with TRBJ1-1, with 8 positions matching TRBD1. V shed 8 bases, J shed 7 bases, and the junction held 9 bases outside the gene matches. Germline CDR1 is SQVTM and CDR2 is ANQGSEA. The CDR3 spans 12 residues. CDR3 nucleotides: TGCAGCCAAAGGCCAGGGGGCCGTGAAGCTTTCTTT. Translation: CSQRPGGREAFF.

The CDR3 region has the DNA TGTGCCAGCAGCGGGCAGGGAGGAAACACCTTC. The encoded protein is CASSGQGGNTF. This rearrangement joins TRBV2 to TRBJ1-2, with D possibly being TRBD1 (5 bases). From germline, CDR1 is SNHLY and CDR2 FYNNEI. This CDR3 has 11 amino acids. The V and J ends lost 6 bases and 12 bases respectively, with 14 bases between them.

The sample holds many counts of this clonotype. V gene TRBV6-6 combines with J gene TRBJ1-4; 11 nucleotides align to TRBD1. Germline CDR1 MNHNY, CDR2 SVGAGI (reference sequence). This CDR3 spans 19 amino acids. The V gene end was trimmed by 2 bases and the J gene end by 10 bases; junction bases not matched to a gene: 18. CDR3 amino acids: CASSYALTGTGGSFGKLFF. Written as DNA, the CDR3 is TGTGCCAGCAGTTACGCCCTGACCGGGACAGGGGGAAGTTTTGGAAAACTGTTTTTT.

In its sample, this clonotype was seen a few times. The rearrangement joins TRBV25-1 to TRBJ2-5, with D perhaps given as TRBD1 or TRBD2 (6 bases each). This CDR3 spans 13 amino acids. CDR1 and CDR2 from the germline V gene are MGHDK and SYGVNS. The CDR3 region is CAVGGGLEETQYF. The CDR3 DNA is TGTGCTGTAGGAGGGGGGCTAGAGGAGACCCAGTACTTC.

V usage is TRBV6-4 and J usage is TRBJ1-6, with 7 bases matching TRBD1. The V and J ends lost 1 base and 10 bases, in that order; junction bases with no gene match: 16. CDR1 and CDR2 (germline): MRHNA, SNTAGT. The CDR3 totals 18 residues. CDR3 residues: CASSDWDSSSTGRSPLHF. DNA for the CDR3: TGTGCCAGCAGTGACTGGGACAGCAGCTCTACGGGGCGATCACCCCTCCACTTT.